This T cell receptor (beta chain) comes out of a study of cytomegalovirus exposure and HLA in healthy donors. 60 Vbeta and 13 Jbeta primers were used in PCR. Profiled with immunoSEQ multiplex PCR; TCRdb holds only in-frame clones, not every one. Of approximately 170,000 clones in the sample, around 75% are singletons; the top ten hold roughly 2%. This clone has just one count. The CDR3 totals 13 residues. Germline CDR1 is SGHRS and CDR2 is YFSETQ. Deletions cut 1 base from V and 6 bases from J, with 8 bases between. V is TRBV5-1 and J is TRBJ1-5; D remains unclear. Sequenced material: PBMCs. This clonotype was obtained from a human donor in good health. For the CDR3, the DNA is TGCGCCAGCAGCTTGACCGGTAGTCAGCCCCAGCATTTT. Protein: CASSLTGSQPQHF.